This T cell receptor beta chain was sequenced during a study of cytotoxic CD8 clonotypes in ibrutinib-treated CLL. Overall study findings and caveats: Public clonotypes, an uncommon group, contracted or remained stable on treatment.

On this clone: The antigen is undetermined.

CDR1 is MDHEN and CDR2 is SYDVKM in the germline V gene. The CDR3 is made up of 17 amino acids. V lost 0 bases, J lost 2 bases, and 14 bases lay in between. Genomic DNA for TCR beta libraries, around 2.1 micrograms, came from cryopreserved PBMCs. The method was immunoSEQ multiplex PCR; TCRdb's version includes in-frame clones alone and lacks a portion of them. The sample lists about 21,000 clones; under 80% were seen once. The receptor's source is a human donor with chronic lymphocytic leukemia. The sequencing used PBMCs, collected before ibrutinib treatment. The chain recombines TRBV28 with TRBJ2-1; D is perhaps TRBD1 or TRBD2 (5 bases each). The CDR3 bases are TGTGCCAGCAGTTTATGGGCTTGGGGGAGAGCCTACAATGAGCAGTTCTTC. It codes for CASSLWAWGRAYNEQFF.